This T cell receptor (beta chain) was sequenced for a study of cytomegalovirus exposure and HLA in healthy donors. CDR1 is MDHEN and CDR2 is SYDVKM in the germline V gene. The V and J ends lost 2 bases and 2 bases respectively, with 18 bases between them. The CDR3 has 17 residues. Generated by immunoSEQ multiplex PCR, the TCRdb table keeps only in-frame clones and is missing some. The repertoire consists of under 400,000 clones, with 80% to 90% occurring once and the leading ten covering roughly 0.82%. The TCR originated in a woman aged 18-35 years in good health and CMV-seronegative. V is TRBV28 and J is TRBJ1-2; TRBD1 might be the D (5 bases). Specimen: PBMCs. The chain's CDR3 is CASSLGPGGATNYGYTF. The CDR3 DNA reads TGTGCCAGCAGTTTAGGGCCCGGGGGAGCTACGAACTATGGCTACACCTTC.